This T cell receptor beta chain emerged from a study of chemoradiotherapy in HPV16-positive cancers. Study at large: Two HPV16-positive patients' cells yielded candidate HPV-specific clones and common motifs.

With respect to this clone: Its antigen is as yet unknown.

Per germline, CDR1 LGHNA and CDR2 YSLEER. The CDR3 has 14 residues. Trimming took 0 bases from V and 4 from J, leaving 7 bases between them. Profiling relied on immunoSEQ multiplex PCR, and the TCRdb table lists in-frame clones only, not all of them. The repertoire consists of more than 1,000 clones, with more than 70% occurring once and the leading ten covering nearly 5%. Study outcomes and limitations: Candidate HPV-specific clones and E7-related TCR motifs grew in tumor during treatment. Better recurrence-free survival went with HPV-responsive T-cell expansion in HPV16-positive patients.

Over chemoradiotherapy, repertoires were sampled more than once. The J gene is TRBJ2-1, the V gene TRBV4-3; D gene uncertain. The source was tumor tissue, collected from a patient who underwent chemoradiotherapy. This clonotype was obtained from a human donor with HPV-associated anogenital cancer. CDR3 in DNA: TGCGCCAGCAGCCAAGACACCCGGTACAATGAGCAGTTCTTC. It codes for CASSQDTRYNEQFF.